This T cell receptor beta chain comes out of a study of blood T cell repertoires in COVID-19. On the study more broadly: T cells, B-cell-depleted T cells, or PBMCs provided the cDNA or gDNA that served as material.

Germline CDR1 MDHEN, CDR2 SYDVKM. With 4 bases clipped from V and 8 bases from J, the junction kept 7 bases outside the gene matches. The CDR3 covers 14 residues. Original data processing: Reference gene primer amplification gave nucleated cell count estimates. Method: immunoSEQ multiplex PCR; TCRdb's copy keeps in-frame clones and lacks some. V and J calls plus clone size are reproduced from that table; the DNA served to infer D and trimming. The sample lists around 320,000 clones, approximately 88% seen once, with 6.9% in the top ten. The sequencing sample was made of peripheral blood. This receptor was identified in a woman in her thirties who had recovered from COVID-19. The rearrangement links TRBV28 to TRBJ1-2; the match to TRBD1 covers 10 bases. The CDR3 loop reads CASSSGTGVRGYTF. In nucleotides, the CDR3 is TGTGCCAGCAGTTCTGGGACAGGGGTCCGAGGCTACACCTTC.